This T cell receptor (beta chain) was sequenced during a study of control samples from healthy donors and cancer patients. Sequenced by immunoSEQ multiplex PCR; TCRdb stores in-frame clones only, minus some. The sample lists 120,000 to 150,000 clones; roughly 92% were seen once. The V gene's germline CDR1 is MNHNS and CDR2 SASEGT. The junction had 16 bases not matched to a gene; V was cut back by 4 bases and J by 5 bases. The CDR3 spans 18 residues. The clonotype originates from a man aged 25 to 45 in good health. V gene TRBV6-1 combines with J gene TRBJ2-5, with TRBD2 matching over 10 bases. The sequenced sample consisted of blood. CDR3 sequence (DNA): TGTGCCAGCAGTGTCCCTTTTAGGGCTAGCGGGAGAGGGGAGACCCAGTACTTC. Translation: CASSVPFRASGRGETQYF.